What follows are 15 T cell receptor beta chains derived from one specimen sequenced in a study of T cell repertoires in cytomegalovirus infection. These receptors are not linked to any known antigen. One entry per CDR3 protein results from TCRdb running MiXCR on the reads. Found here are about 770,000 distinct CDR3 sequences, 25% to 30% of them singletons; the top ten hold approximately 14%. The sequences come from cultured CD8+ T cells from PBMCs, collected from culture after CMV antigen stimulation. All receptors derive from a human donor in good health (CMV status not recorded). Some clones in this sample may be carry-over from other donors' samples.

This clonotype showed up just a few times. The J gene is TRBJ1-1, the V gene TRBV6-5; weak D call: TRBD1 (6 bases). Deletions cut 5 bases from V and 4 bases from J, with 11 bases between. The CDR3 runs 13 residues. Germline V lookup: CDR1 MNHEY, CDR2 SVGAGI. CDR3 DNA sequence: TGTGCCAGCAGTAAGACAGGTGGCACTGAAGCTTTCTTT. Translation: CASSKTGGTEAFF.

This clonotype occurred many times. V usage is TRBV7-8 and J usage is TRBJ1-2; D unclear. This CDR3 region has 12 residues. CDR1 SGHVS and CDR2 FQNEAQ come from the germline V gene. V was shortened by 6 bases and J by 8 bases, with 13 bases between the two germline ends. CDR3 amino acids: CASRGPGRGYTF. The CDR3 DNA reads TGTGCCAGCAGGGGCCCCGGCCGGGGCTACACCTTC.

This clonotype was detected many times. The chain uses TRBV7-2 and TRBJ2-3, with 13 bases aligning to TRBD2. The CDR3 has 19 amino acids. The germline gives CDR1 SGHTA, CDR2 FQGNSA. V was pared by 1 base and J by 1 base, with 8 bases of the junction left unmatched. The CDR3 here is CASSLGRLAGGLRTDTQYF. CDR3 bases: TGTGCCAGCAGCTTAGGGAGACTAGCGGGGGGCCTCCGCACAGATACGCAGTATTTT.

V is TRBV29-1 and J is TRBJ2-2; no clear D. CDR1 and CDR2 from the germline V gene are SQVTM and ANQGSEA. Trimming removed 6 bases from V and 4 bases from J, with 9 bases in between. The length of the CDR3 is 12 residues. CDR3 sequence reads: CSVDTTTGELFF. CDR3 DNA: TGCAGCGTCGATACCACCACCGGGGAGCTGTTTTTT.

In its sample, this clonotype was seen many times. This chain uses TRBV7-9 with TRBJ2-1; 8 nucleotides match TRBD2. Germline loops: CDR1 SEHNR, CDR2 FQNEAQ (reference sequence). With V trimmed by 4 bases and J by 0 bases, 5 bases remained unmatched. The CDR3 has 16 amino acids. For the CDR3, the DNA is TGTGCCAGCAGCTCTTTAGCGGGGAGCTCCTACAATGAGCAGTTCTTC. Translating gives CASSSLAGSSYNEQFF.

V gene TRBV27 combines with J gene TRBJ2-7, with 7 positions matching TRBD2. The CDR3 loop spans 14 amino acids. V gave up 4 bases and J gave up 6 bases; unmatched junction bases: 9. Germline assignment: CDR1 MNHEY and CDR2 SMNVEV (reference sequence). The CDR3 nucleotides are TGTGCCAGCAGTTGGGAGGGGAATAGAGGCGAGCAGTACTTC. As protein: CASSWEGNRGEQYF.

The J gene is TRBJ2-3, the V gene TRBV7-3, with 9 bases that match TRBD2. Trimming removed 1 base from V and 4 bases from J; junction bases left unmatched: 3. In germline, CDR1 is SGHTA, CDR2 FQGTGA. The CDR3 totals 15 residues. The CDR3, as DNA: TGTGCCAGCAGCTTAATTGGCGGGAGGGCAGATACGCAGTATTTT. Its protein product is CASSLIGGRADTQYF.

This clonotype has a handful of counts. This sequence joins TRBV6-5 and TRBJ2-7; D is ambiguous. There are 13 residues in the CDR3. CDR1 MNHEY and CDR2 SVGAGI come from the germline V gene. V dropped 0 bases and J dropped 3 bases, with 6 bases sitting between them. The DNA for the CDR3 is TGTGCCAGCAGTTACTCCTCCCTCTACGAGCAGTACTTC. Its translation: CASSYSSLYEQYF.

The chain recombines TRBV29-1 with TRBJ1-6; no definite D call. There are 16 residues in the CDR3. V lost 6 bases and J lost 7, with 22 bases in between. CDR1 is SQVTM, CDR2 ANQGSEA, per germline. Written as DNA, the CDR3 is TGCAGCGTCGGACTAGTACAAGTTTCGGCGAATTCACCCCTCCACTTT. This codes for CSVGLVQVSANSPLHF.

V is TRBV13 and J is TRBJ2-7, with TRBD1 matching over 11 bases. After removal of 4 bases from V and 5 bases from J, the junction contained 4 bases not matched to a gene. This CDR3 has 14 residues. CDR1 and CDR2 from the germline V gene are PRHDT and FYEKMQ (reference sequence). CDR3 in DNA: TGTGCCAGCAGCTATGGACAGGGGGCGCACGAGCAGTACTTC. Translated, it gives CASSYGQGAHEQYF.

This clonotype has just one count. The chain recombines TRBV3-1 with TRBJ2-1, with D tentatively TRBD2 (6 bases). Germline V gene data show CDR1 as LGHDT and CDR2 as YNNKEL (reference sequence). V was trimmed by 0 bases and J by 4 bases, leaving 10 bases between them. This CDR3 spans 15 amino acids. This chain's CDR3 is CASSQDGGLYNEQFF. As DNA, the CDR3 is TGTGCCAGCAGCCAAGATGGGGGACTTTACAATGAGCAGTTCTTC.

The V call is TRBV12-3 or TRBV12-4, the J call TRBJ2-6; D ambiguous. CDR3 size: 14 residues. Between the trimmed V and J ends, which lost 4 bases and 4 bases, there was a span of 8 bases. The CDR3 loop reads CASSSQSGANVLTF. In nucleotides, the CDR3 is TGTGCCAGCAGTTCACAGAGCGGGGCCAACGTCCTGACTTTC.

This chain connects TRBV9 to TRBJ2-3; 7 bases match TRBD2. Germline V gene sequence: CDR1 SGDLS, CDR2 YYNGEE. J gave up 1 base and V 6 bases, and 5 bases lay outside the gene matches. The CDR3 spans 14 residues. The CDR3 reads CASTLSGGTDTQYF. CDR3 nucleotide sequence: TGTGCCAGCACCTTGAGCGGGGGCACAGATACGCAGTATTTT.

The chain joins TRBV29-1 to TRBJ2-7, with D perhaps matching TRBD2 (5 bases). Germline V gene data show CDR1 as SQVTM and CDR2 as ANQGSEA. V dropped 0 bases and J dropped 6 bases, with 6 bases sitting between them. CDR3 length: 11 residues. CDR3: CSVEDGSEQYV. CDR3 in DNA: TGCAGCGTTGAAGATGGGAGCGAGCAGTACGTC.

The CDR3 nucleotides read TGTGCCAGCAGACCTAGGGACTTTCAAGAGACCCAGTACTTC. Its protein product is CASRPRDFQETQYF. The J gene is TRBJ2-5, the V gene TRBV28; TRBD2 might be the D (6 bases). The CDR3 spans 14 residues. Germline V gene lookup returns CDR1 MDHEN and CDR2 SYDVKM. Trimming pared 6 bases from V and 2 bases from J, leaving 13 bases between.